This record covers a single T cell receptor beta chain. The antigen is unknown. The sample is drawn from a study of human thymus T cells. Study outcomes and limitations: Within thymic and blood repertoires, V and J gene usage appeared to be biased.

Among the donors, all were healthy Finnish infants having corrective surgery for congenital heart defects. Only four of the eight donors provided a 0.5-1 mL blood sample. Blood DNA came from all available leukocytes, not a fixed cell number. Profiled with immunoSEQ multiplex PCR; TCRdb holds only in-frame clones, not every one. The table records tens of thousands of clones, approximately 95% of them present only once. The CDR3 runs to 14 residues. Trimming took 2 bases from V and 2 from J, leaving 8 bases between them. Per germline, CDR1 KGHSH and CDR2 LQKENI. The rearrangement links TRBV18 to TRBJ2-3; no clear D. The receptor was derived from a boy younger than two with a congenital heart defect but otherwise immunologically healthy. The sequenced material came from blood. CDR3 protein: CASSPYLDTDTQYF. The CDR3 DNA reads TGTGCCAGCTCACCATACCTAGACACAGATACGCAGTATTTT.